This T cell receptor beta chain was obtained from a study of blood T cells in healthy people across ages. Study conclusions and caveats: Investigators treated diversity estimates from one million T cells as underestimates. Older individuals had lower TCR beta diversity per million T cells (the decline was roughly linear).

Alongside a J-beta primer mix, a sample-barcoded 5' primer served in a second PCR lasting about 7 to 12 cycles. TCRdb passed the 5' RACE reads through MiXCR, listing each CDR3 protein once. The sample lists approximately 580,000 distinct CDR3 sequences; approximately 25% were seen once. CDR1 is SNHLY and CDR2 is FYNNEI in the germline V gene. Trimming left V 6 bases short and J 0 bases short, with 12 bases between. CDR3 length: 15 amino acids. This clonotype was counted ten times or more. Its antigen is not identified. These data were likewise used in another study, on T cells of mothers and their children. That source notes: The donors comprised a handful of children and their three healthy Caucasian mothers. When mothers and children were related, their normalized repertoire overlap, which was always slightly higher, did not differ significantly from that of unrelated pairs.

This chain uses TRBV2 with TRBJ1-5; the D is unclear. The sequencing sample was made of blood. The clonotype was recovered from a boy aged 5-17 years in good health. The CDR3 loop reads CASRPDLYSNQPQHF. The CDR3, as DNA: TGTGCCAGCAGGCCCGATCTGTATAGCAATCAGCCCCAGCATTTT.